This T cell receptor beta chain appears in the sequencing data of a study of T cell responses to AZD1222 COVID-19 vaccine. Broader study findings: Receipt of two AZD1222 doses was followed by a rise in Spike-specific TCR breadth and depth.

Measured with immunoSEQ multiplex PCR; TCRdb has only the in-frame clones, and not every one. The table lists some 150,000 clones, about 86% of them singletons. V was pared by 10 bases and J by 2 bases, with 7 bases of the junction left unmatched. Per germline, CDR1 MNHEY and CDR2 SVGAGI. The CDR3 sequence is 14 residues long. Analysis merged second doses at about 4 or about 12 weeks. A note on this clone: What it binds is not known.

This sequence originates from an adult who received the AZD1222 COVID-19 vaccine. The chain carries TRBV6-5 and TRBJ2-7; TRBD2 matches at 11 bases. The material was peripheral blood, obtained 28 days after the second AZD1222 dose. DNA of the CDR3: TGTGCCACCCAACTAGCGGGAGCCGCCTACGAGCAGTACTTC. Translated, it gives CATQLAGAAYEQYF.